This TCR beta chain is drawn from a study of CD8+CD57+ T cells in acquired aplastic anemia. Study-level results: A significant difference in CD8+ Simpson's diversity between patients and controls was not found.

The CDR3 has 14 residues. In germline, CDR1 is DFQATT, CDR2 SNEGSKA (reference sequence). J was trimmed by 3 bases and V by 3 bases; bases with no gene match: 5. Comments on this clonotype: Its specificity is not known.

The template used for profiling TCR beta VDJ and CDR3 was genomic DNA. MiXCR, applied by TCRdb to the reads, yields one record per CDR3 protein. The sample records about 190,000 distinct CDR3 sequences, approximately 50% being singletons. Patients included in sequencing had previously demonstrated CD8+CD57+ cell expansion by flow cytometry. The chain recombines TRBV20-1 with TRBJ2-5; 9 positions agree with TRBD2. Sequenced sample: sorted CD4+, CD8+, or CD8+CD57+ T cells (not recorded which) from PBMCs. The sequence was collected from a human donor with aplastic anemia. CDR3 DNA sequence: TGCAGTGCTAGTAGACTAGCGGAAAAAGAGACCCAGTACTTC. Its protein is CSASRLAEKETQYF.